This T cell receptor (beta chain) was observed in a study of T-cell memory formation after mild COVID-19. General study results and limits: Clones that contracted from day 15 to 85 had balanced CD4/CD8; later expanders were CD4+ biased. Contracting CD4+ clones lay largely in CM and EM, with CD8+ ones residing in EMRA.

This CDR3 spans 14 amino acids. The ends lost 4 bases at V and 1 base at J; junction bases unmatched: 3. Germline CDR1 is SGHTA and CDR2 is FQGNSA. At least ten counts were recorded for this clonotype. Its antigen is still unknown. TCRdb re-called the 5' RACE reads with MiXCR, one entry per CDR3 protein. The sample includes about 240,000 distinct CDR3 sequences, 8% to 10% of them seen just once. The chain joins TRBV7-2 to TRBJ2-5; TRBD1 aligns across 7 bases. The sequencing sample was made of PBMCs or a T cell subset sorted from them (not recorded which). The receptor was isolated from a young man who had mild COVID-19 (a few samples of this study predate the infection). Cell type and time point are not known. CDR3 amino acids: CASSSTGSQETQYF. The CDR3 nucleotides are TGTGCCAGCAGCTCGACAGGGTCCCAAGAGACCCAGTACTTC. The variable domain in full, with the rest retrieved from reference TRBV7-2 and TRBJ2-5, is GAGVSQSPSNKVTEKGKDVELRCDPISGHTALYWYRQSLGQGLEFLIYFQGNSAPDKSGLPSDRFSAERTGGSVSTLTIQRTQQEDSAVYLCASSSTGSQETQYFGPGTRLLVL.